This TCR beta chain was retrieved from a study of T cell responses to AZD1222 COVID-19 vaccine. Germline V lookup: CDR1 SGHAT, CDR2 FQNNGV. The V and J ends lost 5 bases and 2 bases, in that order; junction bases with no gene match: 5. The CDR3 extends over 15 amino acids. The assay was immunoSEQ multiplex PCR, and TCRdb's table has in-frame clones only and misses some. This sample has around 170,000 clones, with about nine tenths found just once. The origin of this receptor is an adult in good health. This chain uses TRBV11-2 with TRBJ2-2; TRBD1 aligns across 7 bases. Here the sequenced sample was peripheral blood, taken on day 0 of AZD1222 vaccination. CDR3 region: CASSPDRTNTGELFF. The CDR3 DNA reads TGTGCCAGCAGCCCGGACAGGACTAACACCGGGGAGCTGTTTTTT.